Listed below are T cell receptor beta chains from one sample, sequenced in a study of blood T cell repertoires in COVID-19. Some clones are missing from TCRdb's copy, which holds only in-frame ones; the method was immunoSEQ multiplex PCR. The table lists around 70,000 clones, 87% of them singletons. The specimen sequenced was peripheral blood. The receptors derive from an elderly woman with active or convalescent COVID-19. Both conserved end residues are part of each CDR3. The order of the fields is J gene, clone size, D gene, V gene, CDR3 DNA, CDR3 protein. D genes are given only for firm matches. Clone size appears in some rows only: once, few, many, or a class for an expanded clone.

TRBJ2-1 | NA | NA | TRBV5-1 | TGCGCCAGCAGCTTGGAGGGCGGGACTTACTACAATGAGCAGTTCTTC | CASSLEGGTYYNEQFF
TRBJ1-1 | NA | NA | TRBV11-3 | TGTGCCAGCAGCCCGCCCGGGGTCACTGAAGCTTTCTTT | CASSPPGVTEAFF
TRBJ2-5 | NA | TRBD1 | TRBV15 | TGTGCCACCAGCAGGGGGGACAGGCAACAAGAGACCCAGTACTTC | CATSRGDRQQETQYF
TRBJ1-1 | NA | NA | TRBV9 | TGTGCCAGCAGCGGACTAAGTAACAGGGCTCCCTACACTGAAGCTTTCTTT | CASSGLSNRAPYTEAFF
TRBJ1-1 | NA | TRBD1 | TRBV7-9 | TGTGCCAGCAGCTCCCTGACAGGGTATGGAGCTTTCTTT | CASSSLTGYGAFF
TRBJ2-1 | NA | TRBD2 | TRBV18 | TGTGCCAGCTCTCAACTAGCGGGGGGGCTACATGAGCAGTTCTTC | CASSQLAGGLHEQFF
TRBJ1-5 | NA | NA | TRBV19 | TGTGCCAGTAGTATCAGGGTAGGAAGCAATCAGCCCCAGCATTTT | CASSIRVGSNQPQHF
TRBJ1-1 | NA | NA | TRBV19 | TGTGCCAGTACCCCTAGGGAGGGGATGGGTGTCGCTTTCTTT | CASTPREGMGVAFF
TRBJ2-3 | NA | TRBD2 | TRBV9 | TGTGCCAGCAGCCTACGGACTAGCGGGGTCAGCACAGATACGCAGTATTTT | CASSLRTSGVSTDTQYF
TRBJ1-2 | NA | NA | TRBV5-1 | TGCGCCAGCAGACCCCTCCAGGGTCCCTATGGCTACACCTTC | CASRPLQGPYGYTF
TRBJ2-1 | NA | NA | TRBV11-2 | TGTGCCAGCAGCCCCAGCGGGCCATACAATGAGCAGTTCTTC | CASSPSGPYNEQFF
TRBJ2-1 | NA | TRBD2 | TRBV27 | TGTGCCAGCGTAGGGGCGGGGGTGGGCTCCTACAATGAGCAGTTCTTC | CASVGAGVGSYNEQFF
TRBJ2-7 | NA | NA | TRBV19 | TGTGCCAGTAGTTCGCCGCGGAGTTCTCTAGGCGGCGAGCAGTACTTC | CASSSPRSSLGGEQYF
TRBJ2-3 | NA | TRBD2 | TRBV19 | TGTGCCAGTAGTATAGATCCCCCGGTTAGCGGGACCCGAGATACGCAGTATTTT | CASSIDPPVSGTRDTQYF
TRBJ1-2 | NA | TRBD1 | TRBV25-1 | TGTGCCAGCAGTGCCCCAACAGGGGCTTCCATCTATGGCTACACCTTC | CASSAPTGASIYGYTF
TRBJ2-5 | NA | TRBD2 | TRBV15 | TGTGCCACCAGCAGAGATTGGGAGGGCCAAGAGACCCAGTACTTC | CATSRDWEGQETQYF
TRBJ2-2 | NA | NA | TRBV11-2 | TGTGCCAGCAGCTTATCTCGGGGAACGAACACCGGGGAGCTGTTTTTT | CASSLSRGTNTGELFF
TRBJ2-7 | few | NA | TRBV21-1 | TGTGCCAGCTCCCTCGATCCGGGACAGGGAAATTACGAGCAGTACTTC | CASSLDPGQGNYEQYF
TRBJ1-4 | once | NA | TRBV30 | TGTGCCTGCGTCCTTGAAGCTGAAAAACTGTTTTTT | CACVLEAEKLFF
TRBJ1-1 | NA | NA | TRBV19 | TGTGCCAGTAGTATGAGGCGGGAGTTCACTGAAGCTTTCTTT | CASSMRREFTEAFF
TRBJ2-3 | NA | TRBD2 | TRBV10-1 | TGCGCCAGCAGCGACACCGGGACTAGCGGGGGGGTTCCAGATACGCAGTATTTT | CASSDTGTSGGVPDTQYF
TRBJ1-3 | NA | TRBD1 | TRBV18 | TGTGCCAGCTCACCTTTCTACGAGGGACAGGGTATCTCTGGAAACACCATATATTTT | CASSPFYEGQGISGNTIYF
TRBJ1-1 | NA | NA | TRBV7-2 | TGTGCCAGCAGCGTATCCGGAGCTTTCTTT | CASSVSGAFF
TRBJ2-1 | NA | TRBD2 | TRBV4-1 | TGCGCCAGCAGCCAAGAATGGGGACTTAGCGGGGGGTCTTGGAATGAGCAGTTCTTC | CASSQEWGLSGGSWNEQFF
TRBJ2-1 | NA | TRBD2 | TRBV6-1 | TGTGCCAGCAGTGAATCAAGACTAGCCCAGCTCGGTGAGCAGTTCTTC | CASSESRLAQLGEQFF
TRBJ1-2 | NA | TRBD1 | TRBV10-3 | TGTGCCATCAGTGCCCTGCAGGGGGACGGGTATGGCTACACCTTC | CAISALQGDGYGYTF
TRBJ2-5 | NA | TRBD2 | TRBV5-4 | TGTGCCAGCAGCCCTAGCGGGGGGGTTTTAGGAGAGACCCAGTACTTC | CASSPSGGVLGETQYF
TRBJ2-7 | NA | TRBD2 | TRBV6-5 | TGTGCCAGCAGTCCGGGACTAGCGGATACCTACGAGCAGTACTTC | CASSPGLADTYEQYF
TRBJ1-4 | NA | TRBD1 | TRBV5-8 | TGTGCCAGCAGCTATCCGGGACAGATTAATGAAAAACTGTTTTTT | CASSYPGQINEKLFF
TRBJ1-3 | NA | NA | TRBV3-1/TRBV3-2 | TGTGCCAGCAGCCAAGAGAACGGGACAATCTTGTCCACCATATATTTT | CASSQENGTILSTIYF
TRBJ1-4 | NA | TRBD1 | TRBV7-2 | TGTGCCAGCAGCCTGCAGGGGGCACGAGAAAAACTGTTTTTT | CASSLQGAREKLFF
TRBJ1-2 | NA | NA | TRBV5-1 | TGCGCCAGCAGCTTGGGAGGGGGATTGGGCTATGGCTACACCTTC | CASSLGGGLGYGYTF
TRBJ2-1 | NA | TRBD2 | TRBV5-1 | TGCGCCAGCAACCTGCGGGGGGATTCGATTAATGAGCAGTTCTTC | CASNLRGDSINEQFF
TRBJ2-1 | NA | TRBD2 | TRBV9 | TGTGCCAGCAGCGGGACCGGGACTAGCGGCAATGAGCAGTTCTTC | CASSGTGTSGNEQFF
TRBJ1-2 | NA | TRBD1 | TRBV6-5 | TGTGCCAGCAGTCAGGACAGGGACATGTATGGCTACACCTTC | CASSQDRDMYGYTF
TRBJ1-6 | NA | TRBD1 | TRBV18 | TGTGTCAGCTCAAGCCGAGGATTGGACAGGGGTGTCAGCTCACCCCTCCACTTT | CVSSSRGLDRGVSSPLHF
TRBJ2-7 | NA | TRBD1 | TRBV4-1 | TGCGCCAGCAGCCAAGAGGGACGGACAGGGGGGGAGCAGTACTTC | CASSQEGRTGGEQYF
TRBJ1-1 | NA | NA | TRBV25-1 | TGTGCCAGCAGTGAATGTGCCCCGTGGAGGGCTGAAGCTTTCTTT | CASSECAPWRAEAFF